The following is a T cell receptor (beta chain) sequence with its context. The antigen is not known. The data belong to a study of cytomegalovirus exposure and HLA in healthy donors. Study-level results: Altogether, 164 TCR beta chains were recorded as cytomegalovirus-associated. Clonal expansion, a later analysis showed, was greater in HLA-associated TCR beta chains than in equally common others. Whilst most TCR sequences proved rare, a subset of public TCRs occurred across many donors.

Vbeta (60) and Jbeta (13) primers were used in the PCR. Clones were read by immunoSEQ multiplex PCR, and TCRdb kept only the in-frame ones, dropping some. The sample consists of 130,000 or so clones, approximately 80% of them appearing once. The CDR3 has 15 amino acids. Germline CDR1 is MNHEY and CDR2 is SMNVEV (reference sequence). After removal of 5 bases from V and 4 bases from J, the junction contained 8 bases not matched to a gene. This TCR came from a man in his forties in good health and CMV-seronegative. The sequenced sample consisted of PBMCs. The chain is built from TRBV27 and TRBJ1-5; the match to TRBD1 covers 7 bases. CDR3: CASSPLQGLNQPQHF. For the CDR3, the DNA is TGTGCCAGCAGTCCCCTACAGGGGTTGAATCAGCCCCAGCATTTT.